This note documents a single TCR beta chain sequence. These data belong to a study of blood T cell repertoires in COVID-19. About the research overall: Sites across the United States, Italy and Spain contributed samples from acute and convalescent COVID-19. PBMCs, B-cell-depleted T cells, or T cells were the source of the cDNA or gDNA that made up the material.

Original handling: Quantification of nucleated cells was approximated via reference gene primer amplification. TCRdb's table, derived via immunoSEQ multiplex PCR, lists solely in-frame clones and lacks some. V and J calls and clone size are those listed in that table; D and trimming were worked out from the DNA. This table holds under 250,000 clones, about 82% found once. V was pared by 2 bases and J by 1 base, with 9 bases between. Germline-derived CDR1 and CDR2 are SGHTA and FQGNSA. The CDR3 has 15 residues. In Seattle, patients joined the study during active infection and were tracked longitudinally.

The sample consisted of peripheral blood. The chain recombines TRBV7-2 with TRBJ1-3; the D is unclear. This clonotype originated in a woman aged 70-85 years with COVID-19, enrolled during active disease. The CDR3 reads CASSLRMASGNTIYF. CDR3 nucleotides: TGTGCCAGCAGCTTACGAATGGCTTCTGGAAACACCATATATTTT.